A single sample gave rise to the 20 T cell receptor beta chains below, sequenced in a study of shared clonotypes between healthy human individuals (TCRdb year 2020). Library generation was performed with the immunoSEQ multiplex PCR assay. TCRdb carries this immuneACCESS record with in-frame sequences only. Its versions omit some clonotypes, under half of them owing to an unresolved V gene in the studies checked, with the rest unexplained. Counted in this sample were 900,000 to 1,200,000 clones; 75% to 80% of them appeared once. 0.55% to 0.7% of the sample rests with the top ten. The sample taken for sequencing was memory CD4+ T cells from PBMCs. The intended sense of this specimen's cell subset or site label: CD45RA-negative fraction. These receptors were obtained from a man aged 18 to 35 in good health. Some clones in this sample may be carry-over from other donors' samples.

This rearrangement joins TRBV5-4 to TRBJ2-7; D is perhaps TRBD1 or TRBD2 (5 bases each). Trimming stripped 7 bases from V and 2 bases from J, with 19 bases between. The CDR3 is 15 residues long. CDR1 and CDR2 (germline): SGHNT, YYREEE (reference sequence). The CDR3 loop is CASRTRGGSAYEQYF. The CDR3, as DNA: TGTGCCAGCCGAACAAGGGGCGGGTCGGCCTACGAGCAGTACTTC.

The V and J genes are TRBV19 and TRBJ2-2; tentative D call: TRBD2 (6 bases). This CDR3 is 13 amino acids long. With 6 bases removed from V and 6 bases from J, the gap between germline ends came to 11 bases. Germline V gene sequence: CDR1 LNHDA, CDR2 SQIVND (reference sequence). The CDR3 nucleotides read TGTGCCAGTAGATCCCGGGACTCCGGGGAGCTGTTTTTT. This gives the protein CASRSRDSGELFF.

V gene TRBV7-9 combines with J gene TRBJ1-3, with 7 bases identical to TRBD1. The CDR3 consists of 14 residues. V was clipped by 5 bases and J by 2 bases; unmatched bases: 3. The germline gives CDR1 SEHNR, CDR2 FQNEAQ (reference sequence). CDR3 loop: CASSVGQPGNTIYF. The DNA of the CDR3 is TGTGCCAGCAGCGTGGGACAGCCTGGAAACACCATATATTTT.

The chain employs TRBV9 and TRBJ2-7; 7 bases align to TRBD1. Trimming took 4 bases from V and 0 from J; bases not matched to a gene: 4. The CDR3 is 14 amino acids. The germline V gene encodes CDR1 SGDLS and CDR2 YYNGEE. CDR3 loop: CASSRQGPSYEQYF. The CDR3, as DNA: TGTGCCAGCAGCCGACAGGGCCCCTCCTACGAGCAGTACTTC.

The chain recombines TRBV19 with TRBJ2-6, with TRBD2 matching 10 bases. Trimming removed 9 bases from V and 3 bases from J; junction bases left unmatched: 8. The CDR3 totals 16 residues. From germline, CDR1 is LNHDA and CDR2 SQIVND (reference sequence). CDR3 region: CARNSGRTVGANVLTF. The CDR3 nucleotides read TGTGCCAGAAATAGCGGGAGGACAGTTGGGGCCAACGTCCTGACTTTC.

CDR3 coding DNA: TGTGCCAGCAGACCCCCCGGGGCCGAGCAGTACTTC. Its protein product is CASRPPGAEQYF. The chain couples TRBV6-5 to TRBJ2-7; D could derive from TRBD1 or TRBD2 (5 bases each). CDR1 and CDR2 from the germline V gene are MNHEY and SVGAGI. Trimming stripped 6 bases from V and 6 bases from J, with 12 bases between. The length of the CDR3 is 12 residues.

The chain employs TRBV28 and TRBJ1-1, with a weak D call TRBD1 (5 bases). The germline gives CDR1 MDHEN, CDR2 SYDVKM. Trimming cost V 3 bases and J 6 bases, with 17 bases left between them. This CDR3 is 15 amino acids long. CDR3 loop: CASSLLTAARAEAFF. The CDR3 DNA follows: TGTGCCAGCAGTTTGTTAACAGCGGCCAGGGCTGAAGCTTTCTTT.

This CDR3 is CASSEAGGFYGYTF. For the CDR3, the DNA is TGTGCCAGCAGTGAGGCAGGGGGGTTCTATGGCTACACCTTC. The chain joins TRBV6-1 to TRBJ1-2; 7 bases align to TRBD1. J gave up 4 bases and V 3 bases, and 5 bases lay outside the gene matches. The CDR3 runs to 14 residues. Germline CDR1 is MNHNS and CDR2 is SASEGT.

This clone was detected once. The CDR3 DNA follows: TGTGCCAGCAGCCCCCTTTGGGAGAAGGGCAATGAGCAGTTCTTC. Amino acid sequence: CASSPLWEKGNEQFF. The chain links TRBV11-2 to TRBJ2-1, with a weak D call TRBD2 (5 bases). The CDR3 is 15 amino acids. The ends were cut back, 5 bases at V and 6 bases at J, with 17 bases in the middle. CDR1 and CDR2 (germline): SGHAT, FQNNGV.

Points on this clone: A far larger clone is only one base removed, so a read error is likely. The V call is TRBV30, the J call TRBJ2-5, with D unresolved. The CDR3 is 13 residues long. Germline V lookup: CDR1 GTSNPN, CDR2 SVGIG (reference sequence). V was cut by 4 bases and J by 2 bases, with 11 bases left in between. The chain's CDR3 is CAWNRILQETQYF. The DNA of the CDR3 is TGTGCCTGGAACAGAATCCTTCAAGAGACCCAGTACTTC.

This sequence joins TRBV6-6 and TRBJ1-1, with D uncertain. The ends were cut back, 2 bases at V and 6 bases at J, with 10 bases in the middle. CDR1 and CDR2 (germline): MNHNY, SVGAGI (reference sequence). There are 13 residues in the CDR3. CDR3 nucleotides: TGTGCCAGCAGTTACCCAAACAAAGCTGAAGCTTTCTTT. Its translation is CASSYPNKAEAFF.

The V and J genes are TRBV6-6 and TRBJ1-4; possibly TRBD1 for D (5 bases). Germline CDR1 reads MNHNY; CDR2 reads SVGAGI (reference sequence). This CDR3 has 14 amino acids. Trimming shortened V by 4 bases and J by 6 bases, and 12 bases separated the two germline ends. The chain's CDR3 is CASSSAGGDEKLFF. The CDR3 bases are TGTGCCAGCAGTTCTGCGGGGGGTGATGAAAAACTGTTTTTT.

The V call is TRBV10-3, the J call TRBJ1-2; the match to TRBD1 covers 8 bases. Germline assignment: CDR1 ENHRY and CDR2 SYGVKD. With V trimmed by 10 bases and J by 7 bases, 8 bases remained unmatched. This CDR3 contains 12 residues. DNA of the CDR3: TGTGCCACCTCCGACAGGGGAAGTGGCTACACCTTC. Its translation: CATSDRGSGYTF.

The V call is TRBV1, the J call TRBJ2-7; TRBD2 reflects the table's D call only, with no check against the DNA. TRBV1 is a pseudogene locus. This CDR3 spans 15 amino acids. CDR3 residues: CTSSRRTSGSNEQYF. The DNA of the CDR3 is TGCACCAGCAGCAGACGGACTAGCGGGAGCAACGAGCAGTACTTC.

The V and J genes are TRBV5-6 and TRBJ1-2; TRBD1 is a possible D gene (5 bases). Per the germline V gene, CDR1 is SGHDT and CDR2 is YYEEEE. V was shortened by 4 bases and J by 4 bases, with 14 bases between the two germline ends. There are 14 residues in the CDR3. The CDR3 DNA reads TGTGCCAGCAGCCCCGATGGGGGTTCCTATGGCTACACCTTC. This codes for CASSPDGGSYGYTF. The full variable domain, in which reference TRBV5-6 and TRBJ1-2 provide the parts outside the CDR3, is DAGVTQSPTHLIKTRGQQVTLRCSPKSGHDTVSWYQQALGQGPQFIFQYYEEEERQRGNFPDRFSGHQFPNYSSELNVNALLLGDSALYLCASSPDGGSYGYTFGSGTRLTVV.

This chain joins TRBV7-3 and TRBJ2-7; TRBD1 matches at 9 bases. The V segment lost 0 bases and the J segment 0 bases; nucleotides outside the gene matches: 0. Germline-derived CDR1 and CDR2 are SGHTA and FQGTGA. The CDR3 totals 15 residues. The CDR3, as DNA: TGTGCCAGCAGCTTAACGGGACAGGGCTCCTACGAGCAGTACTTC. Translation gives CASSLTGQGSYEQYF.

V gene TRBV23-1 combines with J gene TRBJ1-5; possibly TRBD1 for D (5 bases). TRBV23-1 has ORF status, its function being uncertain. Between the trimmed V and J ends, which lost 4 bases and 2 bases, there was a span of 12 bases. The CDR3 has 15 amino acids. CDR3 in DNA: TGCGCCAGCAGTCGGGGGGGTATTTGCAATCAGCCCCAGCATTTT. Residues: CASSRGGICNQPQHF.

This chain joins TRBV5-4 and TRBJ1-1; no reliable D call. The V gene lost 0 bases and the J gene lost 4 bases, with 7 bases spanning the gap. Per germline, CDR1 SGHNT and CDR2 YYREEE (reference sequence). The length of the CDR3 is 13 residues. The DNA of the CDR3 is TGTGCCAGCAGCTTGGCCAGTTTCACTGAAGCTTTCTTT. Residues: CASSLASFTEAFF.

This clone was counted a few times. The V gene is TRBV5-1, the J gene TRBJ2-7, with TRBD1 matching over 10 bases. V was clipped by 6 bases and J by 6 bases; unmatched bases: 12. The CDR3 is 15 residues long. Per germline, CDR1 SGHRS and CDR2 YFSETQ. The CDR3 DNA follows: TGCGCCAGCACCGCCGGACAGGGGGAGGGATCCGAGCAGTACTTC. Encoded protein: CASTAGQGEGSEQYF.

The rearrangement links TRBV5-1 to TRBJ2-2; tentatively, D is TRBD1 or TRBD2 (5 bases each). This CDR3 contains 15 residues. The germline V gene encodes CDR1 SGHRS and CDR2 YFSETQ. Trimming took 2 bases from V and 4 from J, leaving 12 bases between them. The CDR3 protein is CASSFLGDTTGELFF. In DNA, the CDR3 is TGCGCCAGCAGCTTTTTGGGGGATACCACCGGGGAGCTGTTTTTT.